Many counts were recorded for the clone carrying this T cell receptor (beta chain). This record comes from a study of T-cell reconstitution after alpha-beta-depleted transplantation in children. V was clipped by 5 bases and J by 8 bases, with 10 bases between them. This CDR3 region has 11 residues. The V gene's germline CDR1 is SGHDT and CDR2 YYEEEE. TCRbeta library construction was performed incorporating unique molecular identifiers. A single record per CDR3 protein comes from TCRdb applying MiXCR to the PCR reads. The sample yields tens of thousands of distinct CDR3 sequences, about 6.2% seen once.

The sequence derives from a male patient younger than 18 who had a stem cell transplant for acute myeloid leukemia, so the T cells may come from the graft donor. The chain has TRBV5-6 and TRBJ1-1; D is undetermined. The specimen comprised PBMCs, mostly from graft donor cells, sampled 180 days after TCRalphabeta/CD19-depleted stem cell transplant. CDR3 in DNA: TGTGCCAGCAGACTCCTACGGGAAGCTTTCTTT. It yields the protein CASRLLREAFF.